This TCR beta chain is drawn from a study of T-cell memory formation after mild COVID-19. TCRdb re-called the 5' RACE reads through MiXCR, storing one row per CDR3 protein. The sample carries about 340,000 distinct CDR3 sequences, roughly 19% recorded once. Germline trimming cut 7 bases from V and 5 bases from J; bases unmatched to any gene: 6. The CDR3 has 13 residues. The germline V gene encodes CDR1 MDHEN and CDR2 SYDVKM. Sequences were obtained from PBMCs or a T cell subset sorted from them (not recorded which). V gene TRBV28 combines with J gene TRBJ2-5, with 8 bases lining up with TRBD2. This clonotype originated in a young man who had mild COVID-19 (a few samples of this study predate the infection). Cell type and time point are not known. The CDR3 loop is CASTSGGLETQYF. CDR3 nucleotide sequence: TGTGCCAGCACCTCGGGGGGGCTGGAGACCCAGTACTTC.